Included here is one T cell receptor (beta chain) sequence, with context. This specimen belongs to a study of technical replicates of blood from several donors. The V and J ends lost 11 bases and 1 base, in that order; junction bases with no gene match: 7. Germline CDR1 reads SNHLY; CDR2 reads FYNNEI. This CDR3 has 13 residues. Method: immunoSEQ multiplex PCR; TCRdb's copy keeps in-frame clones and lacks some. The sample lists 35,000 to 50,000 clones, 95% to 97% seen once, with roughly 0.39% in the top ten. The sequenced material came from T cells isolated from PBMCs. The receptor comes from a human donor in good health. The chain recombines TRBV2 with TRBJ1-1; 7 nucleotides align to TRBD1. The CDR3 is CADSRDRNTEAFF. The DNA of the CDR3 is TGTGCCGATTCCCGGGACAGGAACACTGAAGCTTTCTTT.